This T cell receptor (beta chain) was obtained from a study of shared clonotypes between healthy human individuals. CD45RO negativity and positive selection for CCR7 defined naive CD8 cells, a population that excluded terminally differentiated effector memory CD45RA+ cells. Note on this clone: Its antigen is unknown.

Study-wide findings and caveats: Clonotypes which were not shared had lower generation probabilities than clonotypes that all four donors shared. Researchers found naive subsets generally carried larger estimated richness than memory subsets.

Every immunoSEQ plate was one replicate of a subset's evenly spread DNA. Per the study methods: ImmunoSEQ sequences covered only the junction and lacked quality scores; filtering therefore differed. Assay used: immunoSEQ multiplex PCR; TCRdb lists only in-frame clones, some missing. Clonal size and the V and J genes are those of that table, whereas D and trimming came from the DNA. The data show around 1.9 million clones, roughly 91% seen once. The CDR3 length is 17 residues. The V and J ends lost 3 bases and 8 bases, in that order; junction bases with no gene match: 14. Germline V gene sequence: CDR1 MDHEN, CDR2 SYDVKM.

The sequence was collected from a man between 18 and 35 years old in good health. Some clones in this sample may be carry-over from other donors' samples. This chain links TRBV28 with TRBJ1-4; TRBD1 agrees at 8 bases. Sequenced: naive CD8+ T cells from PBMCs. For the CDR3, the DNA is TGTGCCAGCAGTTTTGCACCATGGACAGGGTTAGGGGAAAAACTGTTTTTT. Protein product: CASSFAPWTGLGEKLFF. The full variable domain, in which reference TRBV28 and TRBJ1-4 provide the parts outside the CDR3, is DVKVTQSSRYLVKRTGEKVFLECVQDMDHENMFWYRQDPGLGLRLIYFSYDVKMKEKGDIPEGYSVSREKKERFSLILESASTNQTSMYLCASSFAPWTGLGEKLFFGSGTQLSVL.